The next 17 T cell receptor beta chains were all read from a single sample in a study of T cells after posttransplantation cyclophosphamide. The data were produced by immunoSEQ multiplex PCR, yet TCRdb's version contains in-frame clones alone and is incomplete. The repertoire has about 10,000 clones, approximately 95% of them found once; the top ten carry over 0.25%. The sequenced sample was naive CD8+ T cells sorted from PBMCs. These receptors were obtained from a man aged 30-40 years in good health and a related stem cell transplant donor.

This clone was seen once. The chain carries TRBV5-5 and TRBJ2-7; 8 bases match TRBD1. The CDR3 has 14 residues. V gave up 4 bases and J gave up 7 bases; unmatched junction bases: 10. Germline V gene data show CDR1 as SGHKS and CDR2 as YYEKEE (reference sequence). The CDR3 sequence: CASSHGQGAREQYF. The CDR3 bases are TGTGCCAGCAGCCACGGGCAGGGGGCGCGGGAGCAGTACTTC.

The V gene is TRBV7-3, the J gene TRBJ2-2, with a tentative D call TRBD1 (6 bases). The CDR3 runs to 15 residues. Trimming took off 3 bases at V and 2 bases at J, with 10 bases between the two ends. From germline, CDR1 is SGHTA and CDR2 FQGTGA. The CDR3 loop is CASSLQGFNTGELFF. DNA of the CDR3: TGTGCCAGCAGCTTGCAGGGGTTTAACACCGGGGAGCTGTTTTTT.

The chain combines TRBV6-5 with TRBJ1-1; weak D call: TRBD1 (6 bases). CDR3 length: 14 residues. The V gene's germline CDR1 is MNHEY and CDR2 SVGAGI. Trimming left V 0 bases short and J 3 bases short, with 8 bases between. For the CDR3, the DNA is TGTGCCAGCAGTTACTCAGAGGGGGACACTGAAGCTTTCTTT. It translates to CASSYSEGDTEAFF.

In its sample, this clone was seen a few times. The chain recombines TRBV27 with TRBJ2-1; TRBD1 matches 7 bases. Germline assignment: CDR1 MNHEY and CDR2 SMNVEV (reference sequence). CDR3 length: 16 residues. Trimming removed 4 bases from V and 5 bases from J; junction bases left unmatched: 11. As DNA, the CDR3 is TGTGCCAGCAGTTGGGGGTCAGGGGGTTTCAACAATGAGCAGTTCTTC. It codes for CASSWGSGGFNNEQFF.

The chain is built from TRBV6-1 and TRBJ2-7; a weak D match, TRBD1 (5 bases). The CDR3 length is 13 residues. Germline V lookup: CDR1 MNHNS, CDR2 SASEGT. V lost 7 bases and J 4 bases, leaving 14 bases between the germline ends. This chain's CDR3 is CASTEGNRYEQYF. DNA of the CDR3: TGTGCCAGCACCGAAGGAAACAGGTACGAGCAGTACTTC.

The rearrangement uses TRBV14 and TRBJ2-3; TRBD1 aligns across 8 bases. CDR3 length: 16 amino acids. Germline V gives CDR1 SGHDN, CDR2 FVKESK. V shed 2 bases, J shed 4 bases, and the junction held 8 bases outside the gene matches. The CDR3 loop reads CASSQFRTGPPDTQYF. In DNA form, the CDR3 reads TGTGCCAGCAGCCAATTCCGGACAGGGCCCCCAGATACGCAGTATTTT.

This clone occurred once. This chain links TRBV7-9 with TRBJ2-7; D unclear. Per the germline V gene, CDR1 is SEHNR and CDR2 is FQNEAQ (reference sequence). CDR3 length equals 13 residues. V was cut by 5 bases and J by 1 base, with 9 bases left in between. CDR3 sequence reads: CASSLGPSYEQYF. The CDR3 nucleotides read TGTGCCAGCAGCCTAGGGCCATCCTACGAGCAGTACTTC.

The chain employs TRBV4-1 and TRBJ2-7; TRBD1 agrees at 7 bases. This CDR3 contains 13 residues. Germline trimming cut 0 bases from V and 5 bases from J; bases unmatched to any gene: 1. Germline CDR1 and CDR2: MGHRA and YSYEKL. The DNA of the CDR3 is TGCGCCAGCAGCCAAGACGACAGGGACGAGCAGTACTTC. Translation: CASSQDDRDEQYF.

This chain links TRBV5-1 with TRBJ2-7, with D possibly TRBD2 on 7 matching bases. V was shortened by 4 bases and J by 2 bases, with 13 bases between the two germline ends. Germline assignment: CDR1 SGHRS and CDR2 YFSETQ. This CDR3 contains 14 residues. The CDR3 DNA reads as TGCGCCAGCAGCGCAGGGGAGGGAACCTACGAGCAGTACTTC. It specifies CASSAGEGTYEQYF. Based on the CDR3 plus reference TRBV5-1 and TRBJ2-7, the full variable domain is KAGVTQTPRYLIKTRGQQVTLSCSPISGHRSVSWYQQTPGQGLQFLFEYFSETQRNKGNFPGRFSGRQFSNSRSEMNVSTLELGDSALYLCASSAGEGTYEQYFGPGTRLTVT.

V is TRBV9 and J is TRBJ1-1; 7 bases match TRBD1. The V segment lost 0 bases and the J segment 0 bases; nucleotides outside the gene matches: 5. The CDR3 length is 16 residues. Germline values: CDR1 SGDLS, CDR2 YYNGEE. Here the CDR3 reads CASSVARDRVNTEAFF. Written as DNA, the CDR3 is TGTGCCAGCAGCGTAGCGCGGGACAGAGTGAACACTGAAGCTTTCTTT.

This clone was found a few times. V gene TRBV19 combines with J gene TRBJ1-1; D is unclear. CDR1 and CDR2 from the germline V gene are LNHDA and SQIVND (reference sequence). The ends were cut back, 8 bases at V and 3 bases at J, with 13 bases in the middle. The CDR3 runs 13 residues. DNA for the CDR3: TGTGCCAGTTCGGAGTTGCGGTACACTGAAGCTTTCTTT. Its protein is CASSELRYTEAFF.

This clone has only one observation. This chain joins TRBV10-3 and TRBJ2-3; 10 bases map to TRBD1. V lost 10 bases and J lost 5; bases outside the gene matches: 9. Germline V lookup: CDR1 ENHRY, CDR2 SYGVKD. The CDR3 covers 14 residues. The CDR3 region is CATRGQGEVDTQYF. The CDR3 DNA reads as TGTGCCACCCGAGGACAGGGGGAAGTAGATACGCAGTATTTT.

The chain couples TRBV19 to TRBJ1-2; 7 positions agree with TRBD1. J gave up 6 bases and V 8 bases, and 6 bases lay outside the gene matches. Per the germline V gene, CDR1 is LNHDA and CDR2 is SQIVND (reference sequence). The CDR3 has 12 amino acids. DNA of the CDR3: TGTGCCAGTCTACAGGGGTTACATGGCTACACCTTC. It codes for CASLQGLHGYTF.

This rearrangement joins TRBV29-1 to TRBJ2-2; 8 nucleotides match TRBD2. V lost 3 bases to trimming and J lost 6 bases; unmatched junction nucleotides: 0. Germline CDR1 SQVTM, CDR2 ANQGSEA. There are 12 residues in the CDR3. This chain's CDR3 is CSVDGGAGELFF. In DNA, the CDR3 is TGCAGCGTTGACGGGGGGGCCGGGGAGCTGTTTTTT.

This clone was counted a single time. The chain carries TRBV27 and TRBJ1-1; 9 bases align to TRBD1. Germline CDR1 MNHEY, CDR2 SMNVEV (reference sequence). The CDR3 consists of 14 residues. The junction had 5 bases not matched to a gene; V was cut back by 4 bases and J by 5 bases. As DNA, the CDR3 is TGTGCCAGCAGTTGGGACAGGGCGGTAACTGAAGCTTTCTTT. Translated: CASSWDRAVTEAFF.

The CDR3 DNA is TGTGCCAGCAGCTTAAACGGGTTCAACGAGCAGTACTTC. This gives the protein CASSLNGFNEQYF. This chain connects TRBV11-3 to TRBJ2-7; D ambiguous. CDR1 SGHNT and CDR2 YENEEA come from the germline V gene. With 2 bases removed from V and 5 bases from J, the gap between germline ends came to 10 bases. The CDR3 is 13 amino acids.

The DNA of the CDR3 is TGTGCCATCAGTGAGTCAACAGGGGGCCTGCGGTATGGCTACACCTTC. The encoded protein is CAISESTGGLRYGYTF. V usage is TRBV10-3 and J usage is TRBJ1-2; 9 bases are shared with TRBD1. Germline V gives CDR1 ENHRY, CDR2 SYGVKD. The ends lost 0 bases at V and 5 bases at J; junction bases unmatched: 7. This CDR3 has 16 amino acids.